This T cell receptor beta chain was captured by sequencing in a study of OX40 agonist ivuxolimab in advanced cancers. Study results and caveats: Part of the nonresponder group also had normalized T-cell clonal expansion that was low.

This clone was recorded only once. Its antigen remains unknown. J gave up 7 bases and V 4 bases, and 8 bases lay outside the gene matches. Germline values: CDR1 LNHDA, CDR2 SQIVND (reference sequence). This CDR3 region has 15 residues. Generated by immunoSEQ multiplex PCR, the TCRdb table keeps only in-frame clones and is missing some. This table has 55,000 to 65,000 clones, 70% to 90% appearing once. The chain employs TRBV19 and TRBJ1-5; 9 nucleotides line up with TRBD1. The clonotype was recovered from an adult with an advanced solid tumor such as melanoma, head and neck, liver or kidney cancer. Sample: CD4+ or CD8+ T cells sorted from blood, taken in a trial of the OX40 agonist ivuxolimab. For the CDR3, the DNA is TGTGCCAGTAGTACCCCCGGGACAGGGTCACAGCCCCAGCATTTT. Encoded protein: CASSTPGTGSQPQHF.